The clone carrying this T cell receptor beta chain has a single count. The antigen is unknown. The data derive from a study of cytotoxic CD8 clonotypes in ibrutinib-treated CLL. Study findings and constraints: A difference in sampling times existed between sustained-remission and progressing patients.

The table came from immunoSEQ multiplex PCR; TCRdb's copy has only in-frame clones and leaves some out. Of some 170,000 clones in the sample, nearly 90% were seen once. The sequence was collected from a human donor with chronic lymphocytic leukemia. Sequencing was performed on PBMCs, taken at disease progression, from a patient treated with ibrutinib.

CDR3 nucleotides: TGTGCCAGCAGCCCTGGATCGGGGGGAGTGGAACAGGGGAGGAAGACCCAGTACTTC. It specifies CASSPGSGGVEQGRKTQYF. The rearrangement joins TRBV7-9 to TRBJ2-5; the D call may be TRBD1 or TRBD2 (7 bases each). CDR1 and CDR2 from the germline V gene are SEHNR and FQNEAQ (reference sequence). The CDR3 totals 19 residues. With 5 bases removed from V and 6 bases from J, the gap between germline ends came to 31 bases.